The rows below give T cell receptor beta chains drawn from one sample of a study of radiation and T cells in renal cell carcinoma. TCRdb's copy holds only in-frame clones and misses some; the assay was immunoSEQ multiplex PCR. This sample has about 140,000 clones, with about 88% found just once. Sequencing used blood, obtained from a patient whose treatment included radiotherapy and nephrectomy. Source of these receptors: a woman aged 45-65 years with renal cell carcinoma. CDR3s include the opening cysteine and the closing phenylalanine or tryptophan.

v_call	j_call	cdr3_aa
TRBV2	TRBJ1-5	CASRAQLSSNQPQHF
TRBV7-6	TRBJ2-3	CASSPGQRSTDTQYF
TRBV9	TRBJ2-1	CASSPGTGGYNEQFF
TRBV6-1	TRBJ1-2	CASSRPGSGYGYTF
TRBV2	TRBJ2-3	CASSESTDTQYF
TRBV28	TRBJ2-1	CASRISGGNEQFF
TRBV4-3	TRBJ2-3	CASSQDLQKSGTQYF
TRBV21-1	TRBJ2-2	CASSIIGTSLSANTGELFF
TRBV9	TRBJ2-5	CASSVQASYEETQYF
TRBV10-3	TRBJ1-6	CAITEQGTGNSPLHF
TRBV7-2	TRBJ2-5	CASSLGQFQETQYF
TRBV27	TRBJ2-7	CASSLSRTGYEQYF
TRBV5-1	TRBJ2-7	CASSLDPSVTRTEQYF
TRBV28	TRBJ2-5	CATRAGRLYF
TRBV7-2	TRBJ1-4	CASSLEMGHEKLFF
TRBV28	TRBJ1-5	CASSSAGFSNQPQHF
TRBV5-1	TRBJ2-3	CASSLDPGAVDTQYF
TRBV11-2	TRBJ2-3	CASSSPTRTDTQYF
TRBV6-5	TRBJ1-4	CASRTPDRNEKLFF
TRBV30	TRBJ1-4	CAWSLRGLWDEKLFF
TRBV19	TRBJ2-1	CASSDGREEYNEQFF
TRBV6-5	TRBJ2-7	CASSYGVSYEQYF
TRBV6-1	TRBJ2-7	CASSYMGEQYF
TRBV19	TRBJ2-3	CASSIVTGTSGTDTQYF
TRBV7-2	TRBJ1-1	CASSGATGNTEAFF
TRBV7-2	TRBJ2-7	CASSPPPASYEQYF
TRBV15	TRBJ2-7	CATSRSHTPGNEQYF
TRBV9	TRBJ1-2	CASSPNRLSNYGYTF
TRBV7-2	TRBJ2-1	CASSSVGQGEQFF
TRBV7-2	TRBJ2-7	CASSQAGTTYEQYF
TRBV11-3	TRBJ1-5	CASSLDNNQPQHF
TRBV9	TRBJ2-5	CASSGGQGALETQYF
TRBV6-1	TRBJ1-1	CASSEGQNTEAFF
TRBV5-1	TRBJ2-7	CASSSTTGAVDEQYF
TRBV27	TRBJ2-3	CASSLTRGSIGNTDTQYF
TRBV12-1	TRBJ2-1	CASSFAIDSSYNEQFF
TRBV7-9	TRBJ1-2	CASSPGGAFGYGYTF
TRBV6-5	TRBJ1-1	CASKLQGDTEAFF
TRBV27	TRBJ2-3	CASSLEGYTDTQYF
TRBV5-4	TRBJ2-7	CASSPGLGTYEQYF
TRBV5-1	TRBJ2-7	CASSLAGVYEQYF
TRBV5-1	TRBJ1-4	CASSWKGDRGNEKLFF